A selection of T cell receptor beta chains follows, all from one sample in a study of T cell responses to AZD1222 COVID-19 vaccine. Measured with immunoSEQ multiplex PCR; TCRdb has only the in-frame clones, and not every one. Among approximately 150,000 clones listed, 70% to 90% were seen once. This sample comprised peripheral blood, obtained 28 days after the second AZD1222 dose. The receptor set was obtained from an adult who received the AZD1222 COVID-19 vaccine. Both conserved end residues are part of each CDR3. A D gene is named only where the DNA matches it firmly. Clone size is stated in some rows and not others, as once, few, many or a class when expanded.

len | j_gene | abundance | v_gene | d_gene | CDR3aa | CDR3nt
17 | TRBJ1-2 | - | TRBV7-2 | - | CASSPRDGRPMNYGYTF | TGTGCCAGCAGCCCCCGGGACGGACGACCCATGAACTATGGCTACACCTTC
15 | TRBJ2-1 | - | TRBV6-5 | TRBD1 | CASSSRTGAYNEQFF | TGTGCCAGCAGTTCCCGGACAGGGGCCTACAATGAGCAGTTCTTC
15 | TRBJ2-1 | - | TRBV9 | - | CASSVGILVGLEQFF | TGTGCCAGCAGCGTAGGGATCCTAGTTGGGCTTGAGCAGTTCTTC
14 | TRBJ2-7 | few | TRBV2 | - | CASSPGTGSYEQYF | TGTGCCAGCAGCCCTGGGACGGGGAGCTACGAGCAGTACTTC
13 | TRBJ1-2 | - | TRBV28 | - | CASSSGPFYGYTF | TGTGCCAGCAGTTCCGGGCCTTTCTATGGCTACACCTTC
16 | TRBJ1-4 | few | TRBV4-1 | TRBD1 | CASSWDRGGTNEKLFF | TGCGCCAGCAGCTGGGACAGGGGGGGAACTAATGAAAAACTGTTTTTT
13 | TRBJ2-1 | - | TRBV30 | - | CAWSKGIVSEQFF | TGTGCCTGGAGTAAAGGCATAGTCAGTGAGCAGTTCTTC
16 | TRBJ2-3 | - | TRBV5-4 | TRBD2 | CASSLSSGREADTQYF | TGTGCCAGCAGCTTGTCTAGCGGGAGGGAGGCAGATACGCAGTATTTT
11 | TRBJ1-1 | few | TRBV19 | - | CASEANTEAFF | TGTGCCAGCGAAGCAAACACTGAAGCTTTCTTT
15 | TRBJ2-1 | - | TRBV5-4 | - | CASSSFPSSYNEQFF | TGTGCCAGCAGCTCATTCCCGAGCTCCTACAATGAGCAGTTCTTC
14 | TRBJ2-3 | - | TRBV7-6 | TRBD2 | CASSRSGSSDTQYF | TGTGCCAGCAGCAGGAGCGGGAGTTCAGATACGCAGTATTTT
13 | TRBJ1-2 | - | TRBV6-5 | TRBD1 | CASSPQGAGGYTF | TGTGCCAGCAGCCCACAGGGGGCCGGAGGCTACACCTTC
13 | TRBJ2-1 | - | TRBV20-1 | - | CSASEVPRNEQFF | TGCAGTGCTAGTGAGGTCCCAAGGAATGAGCAGTTCTTC
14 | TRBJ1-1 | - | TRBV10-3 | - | CAISEQQKSFEAFF | TGTGCCATCAGTGAGCAGCAGAAGAGTTTTGAAGCTTTCTTT
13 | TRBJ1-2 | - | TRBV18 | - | CASELFVDQGYTF | TGTGCCAGTGAACTTTTTGTGGATCAGGGCTACACCTTC
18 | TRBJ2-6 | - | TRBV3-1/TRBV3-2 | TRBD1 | CASSQVAGGWSGANVLTF | TGTGCCAGCAGCCAGGTAGCAGGGGGCTGGTCTGGGGCCAACGTCCTGACTTTC
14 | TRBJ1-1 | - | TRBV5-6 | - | CASSLLSMNTEAFF | TGTGCCAGCAGCTTACTCTCTATGAACACTGAAGCTTTCTTT